This T cell receptor beta chain was obtained from a study of sequential checkpoint blockade in melanoma. Profiled with immunoSEQ multiplex PCR; TCRdb holds only in-frame clones, not every one. This table holds roughly 2,500 clones, around 20% found once. The trim removed 5 bases at V and 5 bases at J, leaving 12 bases unmatched. Germline V gene data show CDR1 as LNHNV and CDR2 as YYDKDF (reference sequence). The CDR3 has 16 residues. Treatment defined: randomized to nivolumab then ipilimumab (arm A) or the reverse (arm B). DNA-damaging chemotherapy had not been given to any patient beforehand. The sequencing used tumor tissue (inferred from file names), collected from a patient given nivolumab and ipilimumab in sequence. This receptor was identified in a human donor with melanoma. The chain recombines TRBV15 with TRBJ2-7; 10 bases map to TRBD1. The CDR3 reads CATSSGTGVSINEQYF. The CDR3 DNA sequence: TGTGCCACCAGCTCCGGGACAGGGGTCTCCATTAACGAGCAGTACTTC.